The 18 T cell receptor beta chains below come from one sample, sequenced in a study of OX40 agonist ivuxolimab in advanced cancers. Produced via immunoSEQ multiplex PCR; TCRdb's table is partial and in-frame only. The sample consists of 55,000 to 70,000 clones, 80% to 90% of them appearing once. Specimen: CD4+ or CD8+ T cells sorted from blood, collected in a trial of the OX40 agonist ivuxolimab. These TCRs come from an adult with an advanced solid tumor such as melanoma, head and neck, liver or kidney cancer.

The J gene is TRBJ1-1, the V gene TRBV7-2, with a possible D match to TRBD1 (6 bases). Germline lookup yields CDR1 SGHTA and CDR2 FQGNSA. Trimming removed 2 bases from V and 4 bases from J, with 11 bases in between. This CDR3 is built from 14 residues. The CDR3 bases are TGTGCCAGCAGCTTACCGGGACACATCACTGAAGCTTTCTTT. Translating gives CASSLPGHITEAFF.

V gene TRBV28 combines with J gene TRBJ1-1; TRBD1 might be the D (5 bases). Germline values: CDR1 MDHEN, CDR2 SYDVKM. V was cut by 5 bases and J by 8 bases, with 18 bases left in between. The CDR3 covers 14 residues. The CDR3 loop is CASSLVRDALEAFF. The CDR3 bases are TGTGCCAGCAGTCTCGTCCGGGACGCCCTAGAAGCTTTCTTT. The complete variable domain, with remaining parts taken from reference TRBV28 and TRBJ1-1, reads DVKVTQSSRYLVKRTGEKVFLECVQDMDHENMFWYRQDPGLGLRLIYFSYDVKMKEKGDIPEGYSVSREKKERFSLILESASTNQTSMYLCASSLVRDALEAFFGQGTRLTVV.

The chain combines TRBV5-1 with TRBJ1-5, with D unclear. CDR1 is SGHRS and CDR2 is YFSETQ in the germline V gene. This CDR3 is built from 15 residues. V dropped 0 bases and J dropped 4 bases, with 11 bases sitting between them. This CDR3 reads CASSLEAGANQPQHF. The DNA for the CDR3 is TGCGCCAGCAGCTTGGAGGCAGGCGCGAATCAGCCCCAGCATTTT.

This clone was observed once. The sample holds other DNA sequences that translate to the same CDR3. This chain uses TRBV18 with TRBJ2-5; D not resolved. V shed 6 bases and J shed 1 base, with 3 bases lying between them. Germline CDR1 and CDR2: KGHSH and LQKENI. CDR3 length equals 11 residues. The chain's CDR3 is CASSPQETQYF. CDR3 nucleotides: TGTGCCAGCTCGCCCCAAGAGACCCAGTACTTC.

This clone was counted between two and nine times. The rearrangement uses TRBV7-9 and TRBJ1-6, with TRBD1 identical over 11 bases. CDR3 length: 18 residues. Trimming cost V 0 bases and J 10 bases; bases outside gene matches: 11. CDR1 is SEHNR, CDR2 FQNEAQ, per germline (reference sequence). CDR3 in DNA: TGTGCCAGCAGCTTAGCCGGGACAGGGGGAATCACGGGCTCACCCCTCCACTTT. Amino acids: CASSLAGTGGITGSPLHF.

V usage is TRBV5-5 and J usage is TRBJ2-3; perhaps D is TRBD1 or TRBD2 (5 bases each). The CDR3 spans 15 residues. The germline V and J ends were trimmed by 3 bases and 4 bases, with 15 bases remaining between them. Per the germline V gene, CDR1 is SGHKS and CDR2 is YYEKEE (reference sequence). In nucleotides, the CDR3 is TGTGCCAGCAGCTCAACTCCGAGAGGGGCAGATACGCAGTATTTT. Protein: CASSSTPRGADTQYF.

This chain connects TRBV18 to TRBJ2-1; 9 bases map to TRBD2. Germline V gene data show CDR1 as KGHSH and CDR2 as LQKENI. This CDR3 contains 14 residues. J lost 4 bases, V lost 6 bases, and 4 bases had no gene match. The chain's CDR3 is CASSWREGYNEQFF. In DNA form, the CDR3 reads TGTGCCAGCTCCTGGCGGGAGGGGTACAATGAGCAGTTCTTC.

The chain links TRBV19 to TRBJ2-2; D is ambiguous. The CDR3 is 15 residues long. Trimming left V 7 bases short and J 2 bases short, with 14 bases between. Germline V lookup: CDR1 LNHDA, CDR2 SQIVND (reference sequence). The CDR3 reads CASNRAPINTGELFF. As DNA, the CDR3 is TGTGCCAGTAATAGGGCTCCTATCAACACCGGGGAGCTGTTTTTT.

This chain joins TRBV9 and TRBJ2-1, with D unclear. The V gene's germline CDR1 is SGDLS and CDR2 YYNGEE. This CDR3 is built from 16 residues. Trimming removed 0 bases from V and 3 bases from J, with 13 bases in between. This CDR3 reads CASSVDLRARYNEQFF. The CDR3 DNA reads TGTGCCAGCAGCGTAGATCTTCGGGCCCGCTACAATGAGCAGTTCTTC. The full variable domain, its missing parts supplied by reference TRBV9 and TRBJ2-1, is DSGVTQTPKHLITATGQRVTLRCSPRSGDLSVYWYQQSLDQGLQFLIQYYNGEERAKGNILERFSAQQFPDLHSELNLSSLELGDSALYFCASSVDLRARYNEQFFGPGTRLTVL.

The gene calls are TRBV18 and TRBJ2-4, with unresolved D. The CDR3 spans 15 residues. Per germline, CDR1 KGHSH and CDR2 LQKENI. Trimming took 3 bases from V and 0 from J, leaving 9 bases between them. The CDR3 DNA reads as TGTGCCAGCTCACCTGAGTCTCTAGCCAAAAACATTCAGTACTTC. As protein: CASSPESLAKNIQYF.

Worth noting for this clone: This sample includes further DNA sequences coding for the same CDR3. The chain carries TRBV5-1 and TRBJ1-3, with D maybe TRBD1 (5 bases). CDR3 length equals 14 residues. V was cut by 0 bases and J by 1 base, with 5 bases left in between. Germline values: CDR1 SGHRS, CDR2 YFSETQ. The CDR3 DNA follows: TGCGCCAGCAGCTTGGAGGGGTCTGGAAACACCATATATTTT. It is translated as CASSLEGSGNTIYF.

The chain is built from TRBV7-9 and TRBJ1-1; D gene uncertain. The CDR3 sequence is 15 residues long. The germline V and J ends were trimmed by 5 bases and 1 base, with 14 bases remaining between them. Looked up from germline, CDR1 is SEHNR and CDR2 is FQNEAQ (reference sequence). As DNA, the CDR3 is TGTGCCAGCAGCCCTTCAACAACAGAGAACACTGAAGCTTTCTTT. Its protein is CASSPSTTENTEAFF.

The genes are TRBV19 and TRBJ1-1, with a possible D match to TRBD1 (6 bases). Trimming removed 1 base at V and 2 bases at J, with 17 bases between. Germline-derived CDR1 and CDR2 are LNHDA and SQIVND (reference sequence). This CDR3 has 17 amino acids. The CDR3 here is CASSIGGGSKPNTEAFF. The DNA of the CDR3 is TGTGCCAGTAGTATAGGCGGGGGCAGTAAGCCCAACACTGAAGCTTTCTTT.

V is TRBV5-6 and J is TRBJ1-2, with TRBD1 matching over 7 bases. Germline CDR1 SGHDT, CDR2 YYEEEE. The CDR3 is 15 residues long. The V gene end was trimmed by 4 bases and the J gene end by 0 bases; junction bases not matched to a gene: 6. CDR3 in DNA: TGTGCCAGCAGCCCAGGGACAGTAACTAACTATGGCTACACCTTC. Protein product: CASSPGTVTNYGYTF.

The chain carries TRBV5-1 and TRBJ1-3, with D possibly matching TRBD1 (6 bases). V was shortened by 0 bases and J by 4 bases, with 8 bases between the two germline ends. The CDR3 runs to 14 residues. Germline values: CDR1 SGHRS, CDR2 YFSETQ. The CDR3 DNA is TGCGCCAGCAGCTTGGGACAGGACGGAAACACCATATATTTT. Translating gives CASSLGQDGNTIYF.

The CDR3 sequence: CASSKRTGGQAEAFF. Here the CDR3 DNA reads TGTGCCAGTAGTAAAAGGACAGGGGGGCAGGCTGAAGCTTTCTTT. This chain connects TRBV19 to TRBJ1-1; 10 bases fit TRBD1. The CDR3 covers 15 residues. The V gene end was trimmed by 4 bases and the J gene end by 6 bases; junction bases not matched to a gene: 8. CDR1 and CDR2 (germline): LNHDA, SQIVND (reference sequence).

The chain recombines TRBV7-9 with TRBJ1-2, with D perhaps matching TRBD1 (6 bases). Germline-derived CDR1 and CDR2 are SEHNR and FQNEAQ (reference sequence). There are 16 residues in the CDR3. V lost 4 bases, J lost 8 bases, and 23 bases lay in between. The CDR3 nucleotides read TGTGCCAGCAGCTCCACCACTACGGCAGGGGTTGGAGGCTACACCTTC. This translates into CASSSTTTAGVGGYTF. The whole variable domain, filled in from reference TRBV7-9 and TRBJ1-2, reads DTGVSQNPRHKITKRGQNVTFRCDPISEHNRLYWYRQTLGQGPEFLTYFQNEAQLEKSRLLSDRFSAERPKGSFSTLEIQRTEQGDSAMYLCASSSTTTAGVGGYTFGSGTRLTVV.

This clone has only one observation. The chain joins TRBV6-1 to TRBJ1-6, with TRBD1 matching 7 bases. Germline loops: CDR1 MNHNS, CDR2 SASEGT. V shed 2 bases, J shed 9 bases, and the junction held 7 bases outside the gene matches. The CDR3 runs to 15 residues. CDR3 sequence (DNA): TGTGCCAGCAGTGAATGGGACAGTTTAGGTTCACCCCTCCACTTT. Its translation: CASSEWDSLGSPLHF.